The 4 T cell receptor beta chains presented below share a single source sample, sequenced in a study of regulatory T cells in long-lasting Graves disease. Time point noted: persistent/refractory GD, antithyroid drugs over 5 years with positive TRAb. The TCR library was made from RNA extracted from PBMCs. Assembly of TCR beta libraries relied on iRepertoire HTBI primers together with Arm-PCR of CDR3 regions. TCRdb used MiXCR to reprocess the multiplex PCR reads, holding one entry per CDR3 protein. Among hundreds of thousands of distinct CDR3 sequences listed, 25% to 35% were seen once. This specimen was peripheral blood mononuclear cells (PBMCs), taken when the disease was refractory, from a patient treated with antithyroid drugs. These receptors all stem from a female donor with Graves disease.

The chain couples TRBV11-2 to TRBJ2-7; weak D call: TRBD2 (6 bases). The CDR3 contains 13 residues. V was trimmed by 5 bases and J by 4 bases, leaving 12 bases between them. Looked up from germline, CDR1 is SGHAT and CDR2 is FQNNGV. The CDR3 loop reads CASSVPSEYEQYF. As DNA, the CDR3 is TGTGCCAGCAGCGTCCCTAGCGAGTACGAGCAGTACTTC.

Points on this clonotype: A single base separates this from a much larger clone, so it may be a read error. The chain combines TRBV28 with TRBJ1-1; a possible D gene is TRBD1 (6 bases). The CDR3 totals 16 residues. Germline-derived CDR1 and CDR2 are MDHEN and SYDVKM. Trimming shortened V by 2 bases and J by 9 bases, and 22 bases separated the two germline ends. The CDR3 DNA sequence: TGTGCCAGCAGTTTACGCGCCTGGATAGGGGGAGTCCAAGCTTTCTTT. It is translated as CASSLRAWIGGVQAFF.

The chain carries TRBV5-4 and TRBJ1-1; D perhaps matches TRBD1 (6 bases). This CDR3 contains 13 residues. V shed 0 bases and J shed 6 bases, with 9 bases lying between them. Germline V gene lookup returns CDR1 SGHNT and CDR2 YYREEE (reference sequence). CDR3 region: CASSLGGGAEAFF. Here the CDR3 DNA reads TGTGCCAGCAGCTTGGGCGGGGGCGCTGAAGCTTTCTTT.

To note about this clonotype: It may be a read error: a sequence one base away is much more abundant. The CDR3 here is CASGLPGRANGYTF. In nucleotides, the CDR3 is TGTGCCAGCGGTTTACCGGGTCGGGCTAATGGCTACACCTTC. The rearrangement links TRBV28 to TRBJ1-2, with D uncertain. CDR1 is MDHEN, CDR2 SYDVKM, per germline. The CDR3 is made up of 14 amino acids.